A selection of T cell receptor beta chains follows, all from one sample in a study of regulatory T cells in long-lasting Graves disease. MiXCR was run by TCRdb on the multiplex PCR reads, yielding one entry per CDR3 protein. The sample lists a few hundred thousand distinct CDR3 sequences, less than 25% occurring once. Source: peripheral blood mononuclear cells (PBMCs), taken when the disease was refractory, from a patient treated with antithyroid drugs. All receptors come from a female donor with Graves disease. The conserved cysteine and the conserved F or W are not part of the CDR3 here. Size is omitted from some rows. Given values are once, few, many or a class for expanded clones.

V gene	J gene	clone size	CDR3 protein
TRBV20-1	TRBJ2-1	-	SADTSGPYNEQF
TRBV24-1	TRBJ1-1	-	ATGQGSEAF
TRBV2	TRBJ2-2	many	ASSELQNTGELF
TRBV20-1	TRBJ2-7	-	SARDGGSEQY
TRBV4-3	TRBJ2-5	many	ASSQELSGRQETQY
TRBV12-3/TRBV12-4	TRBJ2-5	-	ASRTDRQETQY
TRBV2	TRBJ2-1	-	ASSDGTGGYEQF
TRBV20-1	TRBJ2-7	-	SVIGTGSYEQY
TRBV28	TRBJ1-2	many	ASRGQGYYGYT
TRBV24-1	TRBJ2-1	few	ATSDYRDRTYNEQF
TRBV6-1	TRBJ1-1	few	ASNQGPFITEAF
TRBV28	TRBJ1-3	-	ATLKTVSGNTMY
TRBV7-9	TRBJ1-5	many	ASSLETGNQPQH
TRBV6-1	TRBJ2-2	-	ASSNGLAFTGELF
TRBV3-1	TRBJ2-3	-	ASSQDLGQNTDTQY
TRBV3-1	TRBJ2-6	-	ASSTTGANVLT
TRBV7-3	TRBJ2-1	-	ASSLWTGDNNEQF
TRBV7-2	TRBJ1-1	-	ASSREGRTF
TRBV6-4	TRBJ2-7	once	ASSYYQGVSYEQY
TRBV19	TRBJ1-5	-	ASSIEGALSNQPQH
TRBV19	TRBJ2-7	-	ASSISRGTRRNEQY
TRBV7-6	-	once	ASAGAGTSSYEQF
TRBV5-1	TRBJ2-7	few	ASSLNSGSFYEQY
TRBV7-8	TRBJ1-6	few	ASRRAGINSPLH
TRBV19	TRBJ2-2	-	ASSSRTGTTRELF
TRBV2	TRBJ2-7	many	ASSEEREYEQY
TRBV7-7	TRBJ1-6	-	ASSPGGGSPLH
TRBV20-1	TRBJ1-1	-	SAGDRMNTEAF
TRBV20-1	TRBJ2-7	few	SARVRVGEQY
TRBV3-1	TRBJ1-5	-	ASSQDAANQPQH
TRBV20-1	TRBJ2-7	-	SANAPPGNYEQY
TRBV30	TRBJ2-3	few	AVLAGRGTDTQY
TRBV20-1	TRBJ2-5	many	SASALALVVTQY
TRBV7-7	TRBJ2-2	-	ASSLALGPSGSTGELV
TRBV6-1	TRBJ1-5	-	ASSAQPGRGNQPQH
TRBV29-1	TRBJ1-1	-	SVEGQTG
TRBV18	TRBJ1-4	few	ASSPHRQPNEKLF
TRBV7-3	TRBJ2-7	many	ASSATGSSGSGQY
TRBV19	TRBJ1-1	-	ASSIGTGGNTEAF
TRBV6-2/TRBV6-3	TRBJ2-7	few	ASSYPLSKREYEQY
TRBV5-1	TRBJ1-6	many	ASSWESNSPLH
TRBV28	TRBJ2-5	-	ASSLGGGFGETQY
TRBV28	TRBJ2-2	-	ASSLSSGTNTGELF
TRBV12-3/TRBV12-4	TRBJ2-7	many	ASTPGQGLYEQY
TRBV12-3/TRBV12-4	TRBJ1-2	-	ASSLGDGRSNGYT
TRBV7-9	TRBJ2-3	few	ASSLSGGSTDTQY
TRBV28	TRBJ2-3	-	ASREGGRYTDTQY
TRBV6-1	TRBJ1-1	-	ASTEQGPNTEAF
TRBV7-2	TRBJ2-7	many	ASSLARLADYEQY
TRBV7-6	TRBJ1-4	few	ASTKAGSTNEKLF
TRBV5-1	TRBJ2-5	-	ASSPNLLAQETQY
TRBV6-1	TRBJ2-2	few	ASSPGLACGELF
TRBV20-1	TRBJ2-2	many	SASQGPDTGELF
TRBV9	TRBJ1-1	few	ASSVGTTGPMNTEAF
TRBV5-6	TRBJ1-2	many	ASSAYQYGYT